Below, 18 T cell receptor beta chains from the same sample are listed, as sequenced in a study of a mutant IDH1 vaccine in newly diagnosed glioma. Their recognized antigens are unknown. Time point: week 35, safety follow-up. Vaccination comprised doses that each held 300 ug of mutant IDH1 20-mer peptide, plus topical imiquimod. The table came from immunoSEQ multiplex PCR; TCRdb's copy has only in-frame clones and leaves some out. The sample records about 30,000 clones, roughly three quarters being singletons. Sequencing used PBMCs, obtained from a glioma patient whose treatment included an IDH1 peptide vaccine. These receptors all come from a woman aged 40 to 49 with glioma.

V gene TRBV20-1 combines with J gene TRBJ1-1; unclear D gene. Germline-derived CDR1 and CDR2 are DFQATT and SNEGSKA (reference sequence). The CDR3 covers 11 residues. V was cut by 5 bases and J by 3 bases, with 7 bases left in between. The CDR3, as DNA: TGCAGTGCTCCTTACGACACTGAAGCTTTCTTT. This sequence encodes CSAPYDTEAFF.

The chain has TRBV23-1 and TRBJ1-5, with D hard to call. TRBV23-1 is an ORF; its function is uncertain. The V end was cut by 3 bases, the J end by 7 bases, with 13 bases between. The CDR3 is made up of 14 amino acids. The CDR3 spells CASSHSRLDQPQHF. DNA for the CDR3: TGCGCCAGCAGTCATTCCCGCCTTGACCAGCCCCAGCATTTT.

This CDR3 reads CASRGDSNYGYTF. The CDR3 DNA is TGTGCCAGCAGGGGGGACAGTAACTATGGCTACACCTTC. The chain recombines TRBV2 with TRBJ1-2, with 7 bases matching TRBD1. J gave up 1 base and V 6 bases, and 2 bases lay outside the gene matches. This CDR3 region has 13 residues. Germline V gene sequence: CDR1 SNHLY, CDR2 FYNNEI.

V is TRBV7-3 and J is TRBJ1-1; D is unresolved. The CDR3 covers 14 residues. V lost 2 bases and J lost 0, with 7 bases in between. Germline V gene data show CDR1 as SGHTA and CDR2 as FQGTGA. Here the CDR3 reads CASSLYQLNTEAFF. For the CDR3, the DNA is TGTGCCAGCAGCTTATATCAGTTGAACACTGAAGCTTTCTTT. Drawing the rest from reference TRBV7-3 and TRBJ1-1, the complete variable domain is GAGVSQTPSNKVTEKGKYVELRCDPISGHTALYWYRQSLGQGPEFLIYFQGTGAADDSGLPNDRFFAVRPEGSVSTLKIQRTERGDSAVYLCASSLYQLNTEAFFGQGTRLTVV.

This rearrangement joins TRBV6-7 to TRBJ2-1, with 9 nucleotides matching TRBD1. TRBV6-7 counts as an open reading frame of uncertain function. Germline trimming cut 2 bases from V and 7 bases from J; bases unmatched to any gene: 9. There are 16 residues in the CDR3. CDR3 bases: TGTGCCAGCAGTTACGCTCGGGACAGGGCACCTAATGAGCAGTTCTTC. Residues: CASSYARDRAPNEQFF.

This clone appeared a single time. The chain couples TRBV4-3 to TRBJ2-2, with D uncertain. Germline V lookup: CDR1 LGHNA, CDR2 YSLEER. V lost 2 bases to trimming and J lost 3 bases, with 10 bases between them. The CDR3 loop spans 15 amino acids. CDR3 amino acids: CASSQQGVYTGELFF. DNA of the CDR3: TGCGCCAGCAGCCAACAAGGAGTCTACACCGGGGAGCTGTTTTTT.

V and J are TRBV9 and TRBJ2-2; 7 bases are a match to TRBD2. The CDR3 spans 15 residues. The J segment lost 6 bases and the V segment lost 6 bases, leaving 11 bases of the junction unmatched. Germline-derived CDR1 and CDR2 are SGDLS and YYNGEE. The CDR3 sequence: CASNLAGASSGELFF. The CDR3 DNA reads TGTGCCAGCAACTTAGCGGGCGCGTCTTCCGGGGAGCTGTTTTTT.

V is TRBV5-1 and J is TRBJ1-1; no clear D gene. V was cut by 0 bases and J by 4 bases, with 4 bases left in between. This CDR3 has 12 amino acids. Germline V gene sequence: CDR1 SGHRS, CDR2 YFSETQ. CDR3 nucleotides: TGCGCCAGCAGCTTGGAAACCACTGAAGCTTTCTTT. As protein: CASSLETTEAFF.

This chain links TRBV19 with TRBJ2-4, with a tentative D call TRBD1 (6 bases). The CDR3 totals 16 residues. The V gene's germline CDR1 is LNHDA and CDR2 SQIVND (reference sequence). The V and J ends lost 0 bases and 2 bases respectively, with 11 bases between them. The CDR3 loop reads CASSIDTGTPKNIQYF. In DNA, the CDR3 is TGTGCCAGTAGTATAGATACAGGGACCCCCAAAAACATTCAGTACTTC.

This chain uses TRBV10-2 with TRBJ1-5, with a tentative D call TRBD1 (5 bases). CDR3 length: 12 amino acids. Per germline, CDR1 WSHSY and CDR2 SAAADI. V was cut by 10 bases and J by 4 bases, with 11 bases left in between. The CDR3 sequence: CATSGPNQPQHF. The CDR3 nucleotides read TGCGCCACCTCGGGGCCTAATCAGCCCCAGCATTTT.

This clone appeared a few times. The chain links TRBV5-1 to TRBJ2-2, with 15 bases lining up with TRBD2. The CDR3 is 18 residues long. Looked up from germline, CDR1 is SGHRS and CDR2 is YFSETQ. Losses at the gene ends were 0 bases for V and 6 bases for J; bases not matched to a gene: 6. The CDR3 sequence is CASSLARTSGGAAGELFF. CDR3 bases: TGCGCCAGCAGCTTGGCCAGGACTAGCGGGGGGGCCGCCGGGGAGCTGTTTTTT.

The chain couples TRBV11-2 to TRBJ1-2, with D hard to call. With 0 bases removed from V and 11 bases from J, the gap between germline ends came to 16 bases. This CDR3 region has 14 residues. The germline CDR1 and CDR2 sequences are SGHAT and FQNNGV. This CDR3 is CASSLEIGAPEYTF. CDR3 sequence (DNA): TGTGCCAGCAGCTTAGAGATAGGTGCCCCCGAGTACACCTTC.

This clone was counted a few times. CDR3 sequence reads: CSVEDNGYTF. CDR3 DNA sequence: TGCAGCGTTGAAGATAATGGCTACACCTTC. The chain has TRBV29-1 and TRBJ1-2; no clear D gene. Trimming removed 0 bases at V and 6 bases at J, with 2 bases between. CDR1 is SQVTM, CDR2 ANQGSEA, per germline. The CDR3 covers 10 residues.

This clone was detected only a few times. CDR3 loop: CASSQDRGTEAFF. The CDR3 bases are TGTGCCAGCAGCCAGGACAGGGGGACTGAAGCTTTCTTT. This chain connects TRBV5-6 to TRBJ1-1, with TRBD1 matching 10 bases. This CDR3 has 13 amino acids. The germline gives CDR1 SGHDT, CDR2 YYEEEE. With 4 bases clipped from V and 5 bases from J, the junction kept 2 bases outside the gene matches.

The rearrangement links TRBV28 to TRBJ1-5; TRBD1 might be the D (5 bases). The CDR3 has 13 residues. Deletions cut 1 base from V and 5 bases from J, with 6 bases between. Per the germline V gene, CDR1 is MDHEN and CDR2 is SYDVKM. The CDR3 DNA sequence: TGTGCCAGCAGTTTATTAGGGGATCAGCCCCAGCATTTT. It encodes CASSLLGDQPQHF.

The chain combines TRBV6-4 with TRBJ1-6, with TRBD1 as a possible D gene (6 bases). V was shortened by 10 bases and J by 7 bases, with 14 bases between the two germline ends. This CDR3 is 13 amino acids long. Germline V gene sequence: CDR1 MRHNA, CDR2 SNTAGT. The CDR3 here is CATQPGENSPLHF. CDR3 nucleotide sequence: TGTGCCACTCAACCAGGGGAGAATTCACCCCTCCACTTT.

The J gene is TRBJ2-3, the V gene TRBV5-1; 8 nucleotides agree with TRBD2. Germline lookup yields CDR1 SGHRS and CDR2 YFSETQ. The CDR3 has 18 amino acids. The J segment lost 9 bases and the V segment lost 6 bases, leaving 24 bases of the junction unmatched. The CDR3 coding sequence is TGCGCCAGCAAGGAGGGAGACAGCCCTGTAGCGGGGCGGGACACGCAGTATTTT. Its protein is CASKEGDSPVAGRDTQYF. The variable domain in full, completed from reference TRBV5-1 and TRBJ2-3, reads KAGVTQTPRYLIKTRGQQVTLSCSPISGHRSVSWYQQTPGQGLQFLFEYFSETQRNKGNFPGRFSGRQFSNSRSEMNVSTLELGDSALYLCASKEGDSPVAGRDTQYFGPGTRLTVL.

This clone was seen more than once but under ten times. V gene TRBV25-1 combines with J gene TRBJ2-5; D unresolved. This CDR3 spans 14 amino acids. Trimming removed 5 bases from V and 5 bases from J, with 15 bases in between. Per the germline V gene, CDR1 is MGHDK and CDR2 is SYGVNS. CDR3 sequence (DNA): TGTGCCAGCAGTTCCTTGGGTGTTCGGGAGACCCAGTACTTC. Its translation is CASSSLGVRETQYF. The full variable domain, its missing parts supplied by reference TRBV25-1 and TRBJ2-5, is EADIYQTPRYLVIGTGKKITLECSQTMGHDKMYWYQQDPGMELHLIHYSYGVNSTEKGDLSSESTVSRIRTEHFPLTLESARPSHTSQYLCASSSLGVRETQYFGPGTRLLVL.